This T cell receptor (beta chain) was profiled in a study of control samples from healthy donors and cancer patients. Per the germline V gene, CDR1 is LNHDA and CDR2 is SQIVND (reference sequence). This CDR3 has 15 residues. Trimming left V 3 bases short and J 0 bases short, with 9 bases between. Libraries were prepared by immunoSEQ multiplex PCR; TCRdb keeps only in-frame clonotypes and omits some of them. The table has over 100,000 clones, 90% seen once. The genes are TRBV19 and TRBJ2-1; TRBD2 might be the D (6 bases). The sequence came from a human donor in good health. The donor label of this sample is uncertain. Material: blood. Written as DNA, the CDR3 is TGTGCCAGTAGTATTGCGGGGAGCTCCTACAATGAGCAGTTCTTC. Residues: CASSIAGSSYNEQFF. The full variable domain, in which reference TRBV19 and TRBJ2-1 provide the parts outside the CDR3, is DGGITQSPKYLFRKEGQNVTLSCEQNLNHDAMYWYRQDPGQGLRLIYYSQIVNDFQKGDIAEGYSVSREKKESFPLTVTSAQKNPTAFYLCASSIAGSSYNEQFFGPGTRLTVL.